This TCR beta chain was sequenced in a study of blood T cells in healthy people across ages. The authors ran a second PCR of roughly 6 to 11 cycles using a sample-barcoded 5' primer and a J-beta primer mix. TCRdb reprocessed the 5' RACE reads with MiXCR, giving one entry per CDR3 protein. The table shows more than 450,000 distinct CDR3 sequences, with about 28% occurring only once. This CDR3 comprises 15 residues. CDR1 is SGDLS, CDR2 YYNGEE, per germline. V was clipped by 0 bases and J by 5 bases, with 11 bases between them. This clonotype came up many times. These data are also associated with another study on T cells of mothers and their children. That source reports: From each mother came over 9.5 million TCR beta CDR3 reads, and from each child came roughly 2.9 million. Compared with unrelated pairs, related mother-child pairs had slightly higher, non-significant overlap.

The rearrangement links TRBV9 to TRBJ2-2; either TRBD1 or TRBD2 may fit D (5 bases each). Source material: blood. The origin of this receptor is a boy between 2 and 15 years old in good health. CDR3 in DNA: TGTGCCAGCAGCGTAGGCGCAGGGAGAACCGGGGAGCTGTTTTTT. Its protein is CASSVGAGRTGELFF.